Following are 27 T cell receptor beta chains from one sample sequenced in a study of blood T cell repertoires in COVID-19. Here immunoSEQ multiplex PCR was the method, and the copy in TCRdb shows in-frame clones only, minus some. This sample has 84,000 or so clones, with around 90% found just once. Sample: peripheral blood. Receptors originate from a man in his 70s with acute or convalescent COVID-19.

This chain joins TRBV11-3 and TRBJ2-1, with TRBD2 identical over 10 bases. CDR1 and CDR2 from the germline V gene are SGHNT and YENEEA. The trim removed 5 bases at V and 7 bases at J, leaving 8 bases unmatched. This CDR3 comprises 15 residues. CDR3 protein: CASSPGSGGTNEQFF. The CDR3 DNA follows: TGTGCCAGCAGCCCCGGTAGCGGGGGGACGAATGAGCAGTTCTTC.

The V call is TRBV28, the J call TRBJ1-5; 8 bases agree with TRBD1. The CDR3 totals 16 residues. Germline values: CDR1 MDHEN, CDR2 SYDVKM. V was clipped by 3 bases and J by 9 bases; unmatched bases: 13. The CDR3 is CASSLVGQGPAGPQHF. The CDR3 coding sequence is TGTGCCAGCAGTTTGGTCGGACAGGGCCCGGCGGGGCCCCAGCATTTT. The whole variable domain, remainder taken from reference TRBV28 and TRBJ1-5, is DVKVTQSSRYLVKRTGEKVFLECVQDMDHENMFWYRQDPGLGLRLIYFSYDVKMKEKGDIPEGYSVSREKKERFSLILESASTNQTSMYLCASSLVGQGPAGPQHFGDGTRLSIL.

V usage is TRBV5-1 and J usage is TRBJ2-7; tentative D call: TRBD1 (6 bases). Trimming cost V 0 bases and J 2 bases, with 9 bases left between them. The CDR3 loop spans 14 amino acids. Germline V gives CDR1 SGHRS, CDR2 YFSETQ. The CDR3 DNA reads TGCGCCAGCAGCTTGGAACAGGGTCCCTACGAGCAGTACTTC. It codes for CASSLEQGPYEQYF. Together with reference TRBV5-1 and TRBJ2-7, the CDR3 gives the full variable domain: KAGVTQTPRYLIKTRGQQVTLSCSPISGHRSVSWYQQTPGQGLQFLFEYFSETQRNKGNFPGRFSGRQFSNSRSEMNVSTLELGDSALYLCASSLEQGPYEQYFGPGTRLTVT.

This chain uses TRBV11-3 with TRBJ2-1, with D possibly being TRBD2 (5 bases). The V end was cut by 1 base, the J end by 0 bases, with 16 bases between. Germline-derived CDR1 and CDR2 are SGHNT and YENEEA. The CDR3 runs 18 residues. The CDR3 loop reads CASSLGLLGSGSYNEQFF. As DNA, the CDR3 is TGTGCCAGCAGCTTAGGACTGTTGGGGAGCGGCTCCTACAATGAGCAGTTCTTC.

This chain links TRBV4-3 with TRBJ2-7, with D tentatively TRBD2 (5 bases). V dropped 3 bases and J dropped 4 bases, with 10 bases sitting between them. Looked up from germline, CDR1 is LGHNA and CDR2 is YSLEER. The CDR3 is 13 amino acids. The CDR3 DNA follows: TGCGCCAGCAGCCAGGGAGCCGGATACGAGCAGTACTTC. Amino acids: CASSQGAGYEQYF.

CDR3 in DNA: TGTGCCAGCAGCTTACTTGTCCAGGGGGCCGAGCTTGGCTACACCTTC. Its translation: CASSLLVQGAELGYTF. V gene TRBV7-2 combines with J gene TRBJ1-2; 8 nucleotides align to TRBD1. CDR1 is SGHTA and CDR2 is FQGNSA in the germline V gene. CDR3 length: 16 residues. The ends lost 2 bases at V and 7 bases at J; junction bases unmatched: 12. The entire variable domain, with the rest obtained from reference TRBV7-2 and TRBJ1-2, is as follows: GAGVSQSPSNKVTEKGKDVELRCDPISGHTALYWYRQSLGQGLEFLIYFQGNSAPDKSGLPSDRFSAERTGGSVSTLTIQRTQQEDSAVYLCASSLLVQGAELGYTFGSGTRLTVV.

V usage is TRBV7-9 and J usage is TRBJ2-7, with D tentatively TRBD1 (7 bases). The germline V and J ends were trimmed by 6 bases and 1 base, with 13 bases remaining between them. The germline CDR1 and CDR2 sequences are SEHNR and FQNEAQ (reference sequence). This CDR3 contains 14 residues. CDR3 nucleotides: TGTGCCAGCAGGCCGCGGGACAGATCCTACGAGCAGTACTTC. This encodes CASRPRDRSYEQYF.

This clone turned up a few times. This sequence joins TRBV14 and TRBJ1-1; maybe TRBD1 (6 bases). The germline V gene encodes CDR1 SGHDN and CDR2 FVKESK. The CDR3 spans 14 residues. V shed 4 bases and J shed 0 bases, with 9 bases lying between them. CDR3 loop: CASSLTGLNTEAFF. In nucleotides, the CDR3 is TGTGCCAGCAGCCTAACAGGGCTGAACACTGAAGCTTTCTTT.

The CDR3 bases are TGTGCCAGCAGTTTATACCCGACTCCCTTAAATGAGCAGTTCTTC. Translated: CASSLYPTPLNEQFF. J is TRBJ2-1 and V is TRBV27; the D is unclear. Trimming took 1 base from V and 7 from J, leaving 14 bases between them. Germline CDR1 is MNHEY and CDR2 is SMNVEV (reference sequence). The CDR3 has 15 amino acids.

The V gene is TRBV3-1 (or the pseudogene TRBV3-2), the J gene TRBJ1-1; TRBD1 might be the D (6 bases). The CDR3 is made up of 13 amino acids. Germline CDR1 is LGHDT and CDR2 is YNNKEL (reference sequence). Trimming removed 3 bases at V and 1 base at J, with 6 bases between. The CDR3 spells CASSQGQNTEAFF. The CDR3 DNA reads TGTGCCAGCAGCCAGGGACAGAACACTGAAGCTTTCTTT.

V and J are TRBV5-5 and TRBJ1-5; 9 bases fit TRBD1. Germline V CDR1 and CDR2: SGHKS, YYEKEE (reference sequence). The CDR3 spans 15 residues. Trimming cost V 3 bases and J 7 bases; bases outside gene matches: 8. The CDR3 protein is CASSWGQGEGQPQHF. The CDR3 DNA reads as TGTGCCAGCAGCTGGGGACAGGGTGAAGGGCAGCCCCAGCATTTT.

In DNA, the CDR3 is TGTGCCAGTAGTAGGTATGCCGGGACAGCCAACACTGAAGCTTTCTTT. This translates into CASSRYAGTANTEAFF. The chain couples TRBV19 to TRBJ1-1; 7 bases align to TRBD1. The germline V gene has CDR1 LNHDA and CDR2 SQIVND (reference sequence). J gave up 2 bases and V 4 bases, and 10 bases lay outside the gene matches. The CDR3 has 16 amino acids.

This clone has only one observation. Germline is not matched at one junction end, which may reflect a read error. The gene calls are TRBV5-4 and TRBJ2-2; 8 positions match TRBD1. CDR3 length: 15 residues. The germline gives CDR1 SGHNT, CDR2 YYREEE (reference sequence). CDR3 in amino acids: CASSLDRGNAGELFF. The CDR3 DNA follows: TGTGCCAGCAGCTTGGACAGGGGGAACGCCGGGGAGCTGTTTTTT.

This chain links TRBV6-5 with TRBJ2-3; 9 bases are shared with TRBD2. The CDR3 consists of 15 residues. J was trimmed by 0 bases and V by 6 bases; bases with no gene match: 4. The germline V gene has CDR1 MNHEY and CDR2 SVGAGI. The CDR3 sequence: CASRDSGGSTDTQYF. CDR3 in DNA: TGTGCCAGCAGGGATAGCGGGGGTAGCACAGATACGCAGTATTTT.

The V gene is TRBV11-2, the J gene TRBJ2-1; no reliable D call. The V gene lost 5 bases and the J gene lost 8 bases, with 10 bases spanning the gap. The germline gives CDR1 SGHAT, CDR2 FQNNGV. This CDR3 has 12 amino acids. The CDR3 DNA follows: TGTGCCAGCAGCCCCCTAAGTTATGAGCAGTTCTTC. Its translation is CASSPLSYEQFF.

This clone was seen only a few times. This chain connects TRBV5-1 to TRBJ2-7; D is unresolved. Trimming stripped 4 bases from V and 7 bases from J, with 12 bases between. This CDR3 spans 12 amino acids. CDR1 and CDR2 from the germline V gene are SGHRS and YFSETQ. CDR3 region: CASSQVEGEQYF. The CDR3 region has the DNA TGCGCCAGCAGCCAGGTAGAAGGAGAGCAGTACTTC. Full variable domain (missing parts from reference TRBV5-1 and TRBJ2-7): KAGVTQTPRYLIKTRGQQVTLSCSPISGHRSVSWYQQTPGQGLQFLFEYFSETQRNKGNFPGRFSGRQFSNSRSEMNVSTLELGDSALYLCASSQVEGEQYFGPGTRLTVT.

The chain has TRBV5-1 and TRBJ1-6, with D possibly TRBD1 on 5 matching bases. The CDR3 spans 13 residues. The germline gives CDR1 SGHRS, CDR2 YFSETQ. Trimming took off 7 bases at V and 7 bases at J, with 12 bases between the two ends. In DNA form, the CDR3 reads TGCGCCAGCGCCCGACAGACAAATTCACCCCTCCACTTT. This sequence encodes CASARQTNSPLHF.

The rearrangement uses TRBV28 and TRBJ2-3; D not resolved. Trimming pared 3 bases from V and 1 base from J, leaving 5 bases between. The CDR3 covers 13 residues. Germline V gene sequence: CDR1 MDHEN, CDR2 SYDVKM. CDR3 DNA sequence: TGTGCCAGCAGTTTCCGGGGCACAGATACGCAGTATTTT. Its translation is CASSFRGTDTQYF.

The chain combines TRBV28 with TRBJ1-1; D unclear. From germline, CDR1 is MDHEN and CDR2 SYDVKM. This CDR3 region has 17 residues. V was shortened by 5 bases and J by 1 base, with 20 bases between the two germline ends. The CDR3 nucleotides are TGTGCCAGCAGTGCCACCCGCGGGTCAACAACGAACACTGAAGCTTTCTTT. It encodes CASSATRGSTTNTEAFF.

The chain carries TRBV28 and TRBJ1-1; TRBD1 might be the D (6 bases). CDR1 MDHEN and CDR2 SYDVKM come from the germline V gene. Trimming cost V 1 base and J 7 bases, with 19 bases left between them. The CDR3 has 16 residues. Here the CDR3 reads CASSLYVTGLFFEAFF. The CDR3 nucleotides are TGTGCCAGCAGTTTATATGTGACAGGTTTGTTCTTTGAAGCTTTCTTT.

The CDR3 sequence is CASSSHPRDRVSYNEQFF. The CDR3 nucleotides read TGTGCCAGCAGCTCCCACCCCCGGGACAGGGTATCCTACAATGAGCAGTTCTTC. The V and J genes are TRBV21-1 and TRBJ2-1; TRBD1, the table's D call, lacks a check against the DNA. TRBV21-1 is deemed a pseudogene. This CDR3 has 18 amino acids.

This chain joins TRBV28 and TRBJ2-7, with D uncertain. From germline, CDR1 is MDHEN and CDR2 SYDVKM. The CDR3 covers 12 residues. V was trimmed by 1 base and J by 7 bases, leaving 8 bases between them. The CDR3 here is CASSLSAWEQYF. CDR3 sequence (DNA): TGTGCCAGCAGTTTATCTGCGTGGGAGCAGTACTTC. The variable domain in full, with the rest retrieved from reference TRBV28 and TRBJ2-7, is DVKVTQSSRYLVKRTGEKVFLECVQDMDHENMFWYRQDPGLGLRLIYFSYDVKMKEKGDIPEGYSVSREKKERFSLILESASTNQTSMYLCASSLSAWEQYFGPGTRLTVT.

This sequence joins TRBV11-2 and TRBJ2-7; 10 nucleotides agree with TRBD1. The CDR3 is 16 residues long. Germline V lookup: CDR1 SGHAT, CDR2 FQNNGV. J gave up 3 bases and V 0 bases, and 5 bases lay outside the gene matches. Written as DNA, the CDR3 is TGTGCCAGCAGCTTAGAGTCGGGACAGGGGTACTACGAGCAGTACTTC. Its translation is CASSLESGQGYYEQYF.

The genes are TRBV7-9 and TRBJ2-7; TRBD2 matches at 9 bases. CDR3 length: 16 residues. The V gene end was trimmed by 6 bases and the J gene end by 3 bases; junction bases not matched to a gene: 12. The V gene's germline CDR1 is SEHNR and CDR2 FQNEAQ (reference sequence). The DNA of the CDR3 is TGTGCCAGCAGATCTCTAAGGGCGGGAGGGGACTACGAGCAGTACTTC. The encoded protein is CASRSLRAGGDYEQYF. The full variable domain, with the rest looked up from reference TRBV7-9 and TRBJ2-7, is DTGVSQNPRHKITKRGQNVTFRCDPISEHNRLYWYRQTLGQGPEFLTYFQNEAQLEKSRLLSDRFSAERPKGSFSTLEIQRTEQGDSAMYLCASRSLRAGGDYEQYFGPGTRLTVT.

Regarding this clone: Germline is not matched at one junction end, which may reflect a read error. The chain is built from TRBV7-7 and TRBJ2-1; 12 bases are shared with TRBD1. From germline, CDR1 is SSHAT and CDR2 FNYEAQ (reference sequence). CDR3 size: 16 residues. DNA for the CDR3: TGTGCTAGCAGCTCCGGGACAGGGGGCTTGTGGGATGAGCAGTTCTTC. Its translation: CASSSGTGGLWDEQFF.

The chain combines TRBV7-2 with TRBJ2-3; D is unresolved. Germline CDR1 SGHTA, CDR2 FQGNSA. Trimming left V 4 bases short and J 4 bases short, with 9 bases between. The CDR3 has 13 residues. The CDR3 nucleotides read TGTGCCAGCAGCTCCTCGAAGCCAGATACGCAGTATTTT. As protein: CASSSSKPDTQYF.

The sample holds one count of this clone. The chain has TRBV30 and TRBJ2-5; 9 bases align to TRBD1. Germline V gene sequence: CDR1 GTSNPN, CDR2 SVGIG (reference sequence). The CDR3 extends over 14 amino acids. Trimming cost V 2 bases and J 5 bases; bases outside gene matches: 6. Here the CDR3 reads CAWSTGQGRETQYF. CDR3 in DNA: TGTGCCTGGAGTACCGGACAGGGGCGCGAGACCCAGTACTTC.